This note documents a single TCR beta chain sequence. This sample was included in a study of CD8 T cells in ankylosing spondylitis. V was trimmed by 3 bases and J by 2 bases, leaving 16 bases between them. There are 16 residues in the CDR3. Germline assignment: CDR1 SGHDT and CDR2 YYEEEE. TCRdb re-analysed the 5' RACE reads in MiXCR, keeping a single row per CDR3 protein. Altogether roughly 160,000 distinct CDR3 sequences are present, around a tenth being singletons, with the ten largest covering less than 15%. J is TRBJ2-3 and V is TRBV5-6; perhaps TRBD2 as D (5 bases). The material sequenced was blood, either unsorted or a sorted T cell fraction (not recorded which). The receptor was isolated from a female donor with ankylosing spondylitis or in good health (not recorded which). The DNA of the CDR3 is TGTGCCAGCAGCTATTGGGAGCTCCATCTCACAGATACGCAGTATTTT. It is translated as CASSYWELHLTDTQYF.